This T cell receptor (beta chain) is from a study of blood T cells in healthy people across ages. This clonotype was detected only a few times. The antigen remains undetermined. The authors ran a second PCR of about 6 to 11 cycles using a sample-barcoded 5' primer and a J-beta primer mix. TCRdb processed the 5' RACE reads anew with MiXCR; each CDR3 protein has one entry. The table includes hundreds of thousands of distinct CDR3 sequences, about 46% detected once. In germline, CDR1 is KGHSH, CDR2 LQKENI. The CDR3 loop spans 14 amino acids. With V trimmed by 6 bases and J by 3 bases, 8 bases remained unmatched. Study observations and caveats: While age rose, TCR beta diversity per million T cells dropped in a roughly linear way.

This clonotype was sampled from a man at least 80 years old in good health. This sequence joins TRBV18 and TRBJ2-7, with 7 bases that match TRBD1. Sequencing was carried out using blood. The CDR3 coding sequence is TGTGCCAGCTCCCTTCCCCGGGACAGCTACGAGCAGTACTTC. Residues: CASSLPRDSYEQYF.